Listed below are T cell receptor beta chains from one sample, sequenced in a study of T cell responses to AZD1222 COVID-19 vaccine. TCRdb keeps only in-frame clones here, not all; method: immunoSEQ multiplex PCR. Of 100,000 to 150,000 clones detected, around 87% appear once; the ten largest clones hold approximately 1.5%. Source: peripheral blood, taken on day 0 of AZD1222 vaccination. These receptors were obtained from an adult in good health. CDR3s include the opening cysteine and the closing phenylalanine or tryptophan. Each record gives: V gene, J gene, CDR3 protein.

v_call: TRBV6-5; j_call: TRBJ1-4; cdr3_aa: CASSYNRGSNEKLFF
v_call: TRBV12-3/TRBV12-4; j_call: TRBJ1-6; cdr3_aa: CASSGDFYSPLHF
v_call: TRBV28; j_call: TRBJ2-7; cdr3_aa: CASSRAFYEQYF
v_call: TRBV2; j_call: TRBJ1-6; cdr3_aa: CASSDFTAPNSPLHF
v_call: TRBV28; j_call: TRBJ1-1; cdr3_aa: CASSPAGSNTEAFF
v_call: TRBV30; j_call: TRBJ1-3; cdr3_aa: CAWSKGSSGNTIYF
v_call: TRBV23-1; j_call: TRBJ2-2; cdr3_aa: CASSRKGVGNTGELFF
v_call: TRBV7-9; j_call: TRBJ2-7; cdr3_aa: CASSLARTSYEQYF
v_call: TRBV6-1; j_call: TRBJ2-4; cdr3_aa: CASSDGQTIAKNIQYF
v_call: TRBV28; j_call: TRBJ1-2; cdr3_aa: CASSSGISLAGYTF
v_call: TRBV28; j_call: TRBJ2-7; cdr3_aa: CATHRGTYEQYF
v_call: TRBV19; j_call: TRBJ1-1; cdr3_aa: CASRPGTANTEAFF
v_call: TRBV3-1/TRBV3-2; j_call: TRBJ2-3; cdr3_aa: CASSLTSGGASDTQYF
v_call: TRBV7-2; j_call: TRBJ1-5; cdr3_aa: CASSLLGINQPQHF
v_call: TRBV3-1/TRBV3-2; j_call: TRBJ2-4; cdr3_aa: CASSPSGGPEAKNIQYF
v_call: TRBV11-2; j_call: TRBJ1-5; cdr3_aa: CASSDGTSNQPQHF
v_call: TRBV7-2; j_call: TRBJ2-1; cdr3_aa: CASTSDSSYNEQFF
v_call: TRBV5-4; j_call: TRBJ2-7; cdr3_aa: CASSLVNYEQYF
v_call: TRBV19; j_call: TRBJ2-1; cdr3_aa: CASSIDRGSEQFF
v_call: TRBV4-1; j_call: TRBJ1-2; cdr3_aa: CASSQAWTPQSDYGYTF
v_call: TRBV28; j_call: TRBJ1-5; cdr3_aa: CASRAGTGSRAQHF
v_call: TRBV9; j_call: TRBJ1-3; cdr3_aa: CASSDSRGGLGGNTIYF
v_call: TRBV3-1/TRBV3-2; j_call: TRBJ2-1; cdr3_aa: CASSQVGGGLDEQFF
v_call: TRBV30; j_call: TRBJ1-2; cdr3_aa: CASPTGVNGYTF
v_call: TRBV9; j_call: TRBJ2-7; cdr3_aa: CASSEWDRGYEQYF
v_call: TRBV19; j_call: TRBJ2-7; cdr3_aa: CASSLGPRGYEQYF
v_call: TRBV11-3; j_call: TRBJ2-7; cdr3_aa: CASSVQGSNEQYF
v_call: TRBV6-5; j_call: TRBJ2-5; cdr3_aa: CASTDLETQYF
v_call: TRBV7-2; j_call: TRBJ2-5; cdr3_aa: CASSFTGTRMGETQYF
v_call: TRBV11-2; j_call: TRBJ2-7; cdr3_aa: CASSPDRGHEGQQYF
v_call: TRBV19; j_call: TRBJ1-4; cdr3_aa: CASSPPGRSNEKLFF
v_call: TRBV13; j_call: TRBJ1-2; cdr3_aa: CASSSPGTTYGYTF
v_call: TRBV7-8; j_call: TRBJ1-6; cdr3_aa: CASSLQASSYNSPLHF
v_call: TRBV2; j_call: TRBJ1-1; cdr3_aa: CASSRQGAEAFF
v_call: TRBV7-9; j_call: TRBJ1-2; cdr3_aa: CASSQFPGQGNYGYTF
v_call: TRBV4-2; j_call: TRBJ2-2; cdr3_aa: CASSQGGGANTGELFF
v_call: TRBV10-1; j_call: TRBJ2-5; cdr3_aa: CASIVPQETQYF
v_call: TRBV18; j_call: TRBJ2-7; cdr3_aa: CASSRDRDEQYF
v_call: TRBV4-2; j_call: TRBJ2-7; cdr3_aa: CASSQDTGGLSYEQYF
v_call: TRBV5-6; j_call: TRBJ1-5; cdr3_aa: CASSFGAAHSNQPQHF
v_call: TRBV2; j_call: TRBJ2-5; cdr3_aa: CASDRGDRKTQYF
v_call: TRBV9; j_call: TRBJ2-3; cdr3_aa: CASSVSGTSTDTQYF
v_call: TRBV18; j_call: TRBJ1-1; cdr3_aa: CASSPSALADTEAFF
v_call: TRBV12-3/TRBV12-4; j_call: TRBJ1-2; cdr3_aa: CASSLREGYTF
v_call: TRBV5-8; j_call: TRBJ2-3; cdr3_aa: CASSELGGPQSTDTQYF
v_call: TRBV10-3; j_call: TRBJ1-2; cdr3_aa: CAATGVNYGYTF
v_call: TRBV9; j_call: TRBJ1-2; cdr3_aa: CASSVVSEGYGYTF
v_call: TRBV28; j_call: TRBJ2-7; cdr3_aa: CATTGGQAYEQYF
v_call: TRBV19; j_call: TRBJ2-7; cdr3_aa: CASSIAPSYEQYF
v_call: TRBV24-1; j_call: TRBJ2-2; cdr3_aa: CATMGPGELFF
v_call: TRBV19; j_call: TRBJ1-1; cdr3_aa: CASKVGIGNTEAFF
v_call: TRBV6-5; j_call: TRBJ2-1; cdr3_aa: CASGPLAGGRNEQFF
v_call: TRBV5-6; j_call: TRBJ2-7; cdr3_aa: CASSLWVAGGSDEQYF
v_call: TRBV5-5; j_call: TRBJ1-5; cdr3_aa: CASSLDPFNQPQHF
v_call: TRBV6-5; j_call: TRBJ1-2; cdr3_aa: CASSYSDRGVYGYTF
v_call: TRBV20-1; j_call: TRBJ1-2; cdr3_aa: CSASMPGGYTF
v_call: TRBV12-3/TRBV12-4; j_call: TRBJ2-5; cdr3_aa: CASSFSGKTQYF
v_call: TRBV27; j_call: TRBJ2-7; cdr3_aa: CASSLKHSYEQYF
v_call: TRBV6-4; j_call: TRBJ2-2; cdr3_aa: CASSDSLRKPGELFF